This passage covers 13 T cell receptor beta chains from one sample sequenced in a study of identifying expanded T cells in peripheral blood. Assay: immunoSEQ multiplex PCR; the TCRdb copy retains only in-frame clones and omits some. Of 75,000 to 95,000 clones in the sample, approximately 81% were seen once. Sequenced: blood. The receptors come from a person aged 18 to 70 in good health.

This clone has just a few counts. The V and J genes are TRBV4-2 and TRBJ1-5, with a tentative D call TRBD1 (5 bases). CDR1 is LGHNA, CDR2 YNFKEQ, per germline. The CDR3 length is 17 residues. V dropped 0 bases and J dropped 1 base, with 13 bases sitting between them. The CDR3 region is CASSQDVQGVSNQPQHF. Here the CDR3 DNA reads TGTGCCAGCAGCCAAGATGTCCAAGGGGTCAGCAATCAGCCCCAGCATTTT.

The chain has TRBV5-6 and TRBJ1-1, with 7 bases that match TRBD1. The CDR3 is made up of 17 amino acids. CDR1 and CDR2 from the germline V gene are SGHDT and YYEEEE. Trimming removed 0 bases from V and 4 bases from J; junction bases left unmatched: 12. CDR3 sequence: CASSLEGAGLIGTEAFF. CDR3 sequence (DNA): TGTGCCAGCAGCTTGGAGGGGGCAGGGTTGATTGGCACTGAAGCTTTCTTT.

The V gene is TRBV6-1, the J gene TRBJ2-7; D tentatively fits TRBD1 or TRBD2 (5 bases each). V dropped 8 bases and J dropped 4 bases, with 21 bases sitting between them. There are 15 residues in the CDR3. Per the germline V gene, CDR1 is MNHNS and CDR2 is SASEGT. The CDR3, as DNA: TGTGCCAGCCCTCGGGACCTCGGGGCCCTTTACGAGCAGTACTTC. This gives the protein CASPRDLGALYEQYF.

This clone is a singleton in its sample. The rearrangement joins TRBV11-2 to TRBJ2-3; TRBD1 agrees at 9 bases. Per the germline V gene, CDR1 is SGHAT and CDR2 is FQNNGV. J was trimmed by 4 bases and V by 1 base; bases with no gene match: 6. This CDR3 comprises 16 residues. In nucleotides, the CDR3 is TGTGCCAGCAGCTTAGGGGACAGGGTAGGATCAGATACGCAGTATTTT. Translated, it gives CASSLGDRVGSDTQYF. Complete variable domain (other parts from reference TRBV11-2 and TRBJ2-3): EAGVAQSPRYKIIEKRQSVAFWCNPISGHATLYWYQQILGQGPKLLIQFQNNGVVDDSQLPKDRFSAERLKGVDSTLKIQPAKLEDSAVYLCASSLGDRVGSDTQYFGPGTRLTVL.

This chain joins TRBV9 and TRBJ1-3; tentatively, D is TRBD1 (5 bases). The germline gives CDR1 SGDLS, CDR2 YYNGEE. The germline V and J ends were trimmed by 4 bases and 0 bases, with 11 bases remaining between them. CDR3 length: 15 residues. CDR3 nucleotides: TGTGCCAGCAGCCTCACAGGAGACTCTGGAAACACCATATATTTT. It specifies CASSLTGDSGNTIYF.

CDR3 in amino acids: CASRSRRDQPQHF. The CDR3 nucleotides are TGTGCCAGCAGGAGCCGGCGCGATCAGCCCCAGCATTTT. This chain joins TRBV6-6 and TRBJ1-5; D unclear. The CDR3 contains 13 residues. Germline CDR1 and CDR2: MNHNY and SVGAGI (reference sequence). With 6 bases removed from V and 5 bases from J, the gap between germline ends came to 11 bases.

The chain uses TRBV2 and TRBJ2-7; D may correspond to TRBD1 or TRBD2 (5 bases each). Germline V gives CDR1 SNHLY, CDR2 FYNNEI. Trimming cost V 6 bases and J 4 bases, with 19 bases left between them. The CDR3 contains 15 residues. CDR3 bases: TGTGCCAGCAGGAGGGGTCAAGAGCAACGGTACGAGCAGTACTTC. Translating gives CASRRGQEQRYEQYF.

The chain combines TRBV2 with TRBJ1-1, with D unresolved. Germline loops: CDR1 SNHLY, CDR2 FYNNEI. V lost 6 bases and J lost 0, with 8 bases in between. The CDR3 loop spans 13 amino acids. DNA of the CDR3: TGTGCCAGCAGCCGTTACATGAACACTGAAGCTTTCTTT. This sequence encodes CASSRYMNTEAFF.

The chain combines TRBV7-2 with TRBJ2-7; 8 nucleotides line up with TRBD2. After removal of 5 bases from V and 1 base from J, the junction contained 13 bases not matched to a gene. The CDR3 spans 17 residues. Germline values: CDR1 SGHTA, CDR2 FQGNSA. The CDR3 spells CASSLIAGLAGSYEQYF. The CDR3, as DNA: TGTGCCAGCAGCCTCATAGCAGGACTAGCAGGATCCTACGAGCAGTACTTC. The whole variable domain, remainder taken from reference TRBV7-2 and TRBJ2-7, is GAGVSQSPSNKVTEKGKDVELRCDPISGHTALYWYRQSLGQGLEFLIYFQGNSAPDKSGLPSDRFSAERTGGSVSTLTIQRTQQEDSAVYLCASSLIAGLAGSYEQYFGPGTRLTVT.

This rearrangement joins TRBV5-1 to TRBJ2-1; 8 nucleotides match TRBD2. The ends lost 3 bases at V and 0 bases at J; junction bases unmatched: 8. This CDR3 has 17 residues. Germline V CDR1 and CDR2: SGHRS, YFSETQ. CDR3 in amino acids: CASSSSGGLSSYNEQFF. Here the CDR3 DNA reads TGCGCCAGCAGCTCCTCGGGGGGGCTAAGCTCCTACAATGAGCAGTTCTTC.

V and J are TRBV30 and TRBJ2-5; D might be TRBD1 or TRBD2, each matching 5 bases. The V end was cut by 1 base, the J end by 1 base, with 16 bases between. CDR1 and CDR2 from the germline V gene are GTSNPN and SVGIG (reference sequence). The CDR3 covers 16 residues. CDR3 protein: CAWSDGDRTIQETQYF. As DNA, the CDR3 is TGTGCCTGGAGTGATGGGGACCGAACCATCCAAGAGACCCAGTACTTC. The variable domain in full, completed from reference TRBV30 and TRBJ2-5, reads SQTIHQWPATLVQPVGSPLSLECTVEGTSNPNLYWYRQAAGRGLQLLFYSVGIGQISSEVPQNLSASRPQDRQFILSSKKLLLSDSGFYLCAWSDGDRTIQETQYFGPGTRLLVL.

V is TRBV6-5 and J is TRBJ1-2; perhaps TRBD1 as D (6 bases). V dropped 8 bases and J dropped 5 bases, with 21 bases sitting between them. In germline, CDR1 is MNHEY, CDR2 SVGAGI. The CDR3 length is 15 residues. The CDR3 DNA reads as TGTGCCAGCCGGGATGGAAACAGGGTCGGGTATGGCTACACCTTC. Residues: CASRDGNRVGYGYTF.

The chain carries TRBV7-3 and TRBJ1-6; maybe TRBD1 (5 bases). The germline gives CDR1 SGHTA, CDR2 FQGTGA. This CDR3 comprises 16 residues. V dropped 4 bases and J dropped 5 bases, with 15 bases sitting between them. CDR3 bases: TGTGCCAGCAGCTACGCCGGGGGACCCAATAATTCACCCCTCCACTTT. Translating gives CASSYAGGPNNSPLHF.